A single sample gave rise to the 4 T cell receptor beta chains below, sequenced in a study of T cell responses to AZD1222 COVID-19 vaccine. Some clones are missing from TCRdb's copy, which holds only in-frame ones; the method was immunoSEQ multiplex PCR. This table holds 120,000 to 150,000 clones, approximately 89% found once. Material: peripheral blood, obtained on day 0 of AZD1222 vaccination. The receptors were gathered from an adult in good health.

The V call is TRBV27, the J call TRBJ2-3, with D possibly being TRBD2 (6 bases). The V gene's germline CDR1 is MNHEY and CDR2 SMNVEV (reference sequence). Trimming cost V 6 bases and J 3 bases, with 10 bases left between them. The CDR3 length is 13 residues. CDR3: CASSPGGTDTQYF. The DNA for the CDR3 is TGTGCCAGCAGCCCCGGGGGAACAGATACGCAGTATTTT.

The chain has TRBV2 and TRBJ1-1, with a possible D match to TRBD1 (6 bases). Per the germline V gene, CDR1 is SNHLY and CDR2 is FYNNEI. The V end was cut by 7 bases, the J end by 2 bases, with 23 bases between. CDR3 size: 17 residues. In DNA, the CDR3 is TGTGCCAGCATACCAACAGGGTCCGGGAGCTATAACACTGAAGCTTTCTTT. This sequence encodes CASIPTGSGSYNTEAFF.

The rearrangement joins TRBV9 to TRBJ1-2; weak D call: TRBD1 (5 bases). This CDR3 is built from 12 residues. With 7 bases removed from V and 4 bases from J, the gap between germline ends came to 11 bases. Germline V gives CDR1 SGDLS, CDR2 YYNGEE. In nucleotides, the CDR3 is TGTGCCAGCGGGACGGCTGCCTATGGCTACACCTTC. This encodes CASGTAAYGYTF.

The CDR3 nucleotides are TGTGCTAGTGGCCCCCCGTTTTACACCGGGGAGCTGTTTTTT. This translates into CASGPPFYTGELFF. This rearrangement joins TRBV12-5 to TRBJ2-2; no reliable D call. This CDR3 spans 14 amino acids. V shed 6 bases and J shed 3 bases, with 11 bases lying between them. Germline values: CDR1 LGHNT, CDR2 FRNRAP.